This is a list of T cell receptor beta chains from one sample in a study of T cells in tumors after PD-1 blockade. The method was immunoSEQ multiplex PCR; TCRdb's version includes in-frame clones alone and lacks a portion of them. The sample includes 60,000 to 65,000 clones, approximately 74% of them seen just once. The sample was PBMCs, taken after anti-PD-1 treatment. The source is a human donor with basal cell carcinoma. CDR3s include the opening cysteine and the closing phenylalanine or tryptophan. A D gene is named only where the DNA matches it firmly. Some rows mark clone size as missing; the rest say once, few, many or name a class of expanded clone.

>few|TRBD1|TRBV5-1|TRBJ2-7
TGCGCCAGCAGCTTGACCGGGACAGGGGGCTACGAGCAGTACTTC
CASSLTGTGGYEQYF
>NA|TRBD1|TRBV6-2/TRBV6-3|TRBJ2-3
TGTGCCAGCAGTTACTTTGGGACAGGGAAGAGGAGCACAGATACGCAGTATTTT
CASSYFGTGKRSTDTQYF
>NA|NA|TRBV30|TRBJ1-3
TGTGCCTGGTCTGGCGCAGGGGCGGCTGGAAACACCATATATTTT
CAWSGAGAAGNTIYF
>NA|NA|TRBV7-9|TRBJ1-1
TGTGCCAGCAGCTCTTCAGGGGTTCGAAATACTGAAGCTTTCTTT
CASSSSGVRNTEAFF
>NA|NA|TRBV5-6|TRBJ2-2
TGTGCCAGCACCATTACCGGGGAGCTGTTTTTT
CASTITGELFF
>NA|NA|TRBV6-5|TRBJ1-2
TGTGCCAGCAGCTACAGGGCCTTCTATGGCTACACCTTC
CASSYRAFYGYTF
>NA|NA|TRBV2|TRBJ1-4
TGTGCCAGCAGTGAAGATAATTGGGGAGGGGGGCCTTTGTTTTTT
CASSEDNWGGGPLFF
>NA|TRBD1|TRBV19|TRBJ2-6
TGTGCCAGTAGCTTTGGACAGGTCGCCGGGGCCAACGTCCTGACTTTC
CASSFGQVAGANVLTF
>few|NA|TRBV6-1|TRBJ2-2
TGTGCCAGCAGTGAAAGGAGAGTCGGGGAGCTGTTTTTT
CASSERRVGELFF
>NA|NA|TRBV12-3/TRBV12-4|TRBJ2-5
TGTGCCAGCAGTTTCCTCCAAGAGACCCAGTACTTC
CASSFLQETQYF
>few|NA|TRBV19|TRBJ2-1
TGTGCCAGTAGTCCCGGGGTCAGTGAGCAGTTCTTC
CASSPGVSEQFF
>NA|TRBD2|TRBV4-1|TRBJ2-5
TGCGCCAGCAGCCGGGTAGCGGGGGCGCTCCAAGAGACCCAGTACTTC
CASSRVAGALQETQYF
>NA|NA|TRBV7-2|TRBJ1-1
TGTGCCAGCAGCCTCGGACAGATGAACACTGAAGCTTTCTTT
CASSLGQMNTEAFF
>NA|TRBD2|TRBV10-3|TRBJ2-2
TGTGCCACTCCGGTAGCGGGGGGACTGACCGGGGAGCTGTTTTTT
CATPVAGGLTGELFF
>NA|NA|TRBV2|TRBJ2-5
TGTGCCAGCAGTGAAGTCCGTGAGACCCAGTACTTC
CASSEVRETQYF
>NA|NA|TRBV5-6|TRBJ1-1
TGTGCCAGCAGCTTGGGATCGGCCATCCTTCACCGCGGAGCTTTCTTT
CASSLGSAILHRGAFF
>many|NA|TRBV11-3|TRBJ1-1
TGTGCCAGCAGCCCCGGACAGTCCTCAACTGAAGCTTTCTTT
CASSPGQSSTEAFF
>NA|NA|TRBV9|TRBJ2-3
TGTGCCAGCAGCGGACCCGGGGGCACAGATACGCAGTATTTT
CASSGPGGTDTQYF
>NA|NA|TRBV28|TRBJ1-1
TGTGCCAGCAGTTTTAGAGGAACTGAAGCTTTCTTT
CASSFRGTEAFF
>NA|NA|TRBV5-1|TRBJ2-2
TGCGCCAGCAGCCTAGGGACCAGGGGAACCGGGGAGCTGTTTTTT
CASSLGTRGTGELFF
>NA|NA|TRBV3-1/TRBV3-2|TRBJ2-7
TGTGCCAGCAGCCAAGCAGGTGCAGGCTTTGGCCCCTACGAGCAGTACTTC
CASSQAGAGFGPYEQYF
>NA|NA|TRBV2|TRBJ2-7
TGTGCCAGCAGGATACAGTACTCCTACGAGCAGTACTTC
CASRIQYSYEQYF
>NA|NA|TRBV14|TRBJ2-7
TGTGCCAGCAGCCACAAAGATCGCGGGGGGACAGGCTCCTACGAGCAGTACTTC
CASSHKDRGGTGSYEQYF
>once|NA|TRBV5-1|TRBJ2-7
TGCGCCAGCAGCTCCTACGGGAGCTCCTACGAGCAGTACTTC
CASSSYGSSYEQYF
>NA|NA|TRBV15|TRBJ2-6
TGTGCCACCAGCAACGGACAAGCTTACTCTGGGGCCAACGTCCTGACTTTC
CATSNGQAYSGANVLTF
>NA|NA|TRBV7-9|TRBJ2-2
TGTGCCAGCAGCCCCGTGGCAGCGAACACCGGGGAGCTGTTTTTT
CASSPVAANTGELFF
>NA|TRBD2|TRBV2|TRBJ2-3
TGTGCCAGCATGGCGGGGGGGGGCACAGATACGCAGTATTTT
CASMAGGGTDTQYF
>NA|NA|TRBV6-2/TRBV6-3|TRBJ1-3
TGTGCCAGCAGTTATGGGGGACAACGTCTAAGCTCTGGAAACACCATATATTTT
CASSYGGQRLSSGNTIYF
>NA|TRBD2|TRBV6-5|TRBJ2-3
TGTGCCAGCAGCCGGTTGACTAGCGGGGATACGCAGTATTTT
CASSRLTSGDTQYF
>NA|NA|TRBV6-1|TRBJ1-5
TGTGCCAGCAGTGAACGGGGGGGGCTTAGCAATCAGCCCCAGCATTTT
CASSERGGLSNQPQHF
>NA|TRBD1|TRBV10-3|TRBJ2-1
TGTGCCATCAGTGATTCGACAGGGGTATCCTACAATGAGCAGTTCTTC
CAISDSTGVSYNEQFF
>few|TRBD2|TRBV7-9|TRBJ2-3
TGTGCCAGCAGCTCACGAGGAGGCCTAGCGGGGAACGCAGATACGCAGTATTTT
CASSSRGGLAGNADTQYF
>NA|NA|TRBV6-1|TRBJ2-7
TGTGCCAGCCAGGGGGGATACGAGCAGTACTTC
CASQGGYEQYF
>NA|NA|TRBV5-4|TRBJ2-1
TGTGCCAGCAGCCTGACAGGGGAGGGGTACTACAATGAGCAGTTCTTC
CASSLTGEGYYNEQFF
>NA|TRBD1|TRBV5-6|TRBJ2-1
TGTGCCAGCAGCCCGGGACAGGGACGGGGGCAGTTCTTC
CASSPGQGRGQFF
>NA|NA|TRBV2|TRBJ2-2
TGTGCCAGCAGTCTACTCCGGGACGGAGCCGGGGAGCTGTTTTTT
CASSLLRDGAGELFF
>NA|NA|TRBV15|TRBJ1-4
TGTGCCACCAGGGCAACTAATGAAAAACTGTTTTTT
CATRATNEKLFF
>NA|TRBD1|TRBV19|TRBJ1-2
TGTGCCAGTTCTCGACAGGGGGTACATGGCTACACCTTC
CASSRQGVHGYTF
>once|TRBD2|TRBV28|TRBJ2-1
TGTGCCAGCAGTCCACTAGCGGGGGCGAATGAGCAGTTCTTC
CASSPLAGANEQFF
>NA|NA|TRBV7-2|TRBJ1-4
TGTGCCAGCAGCCGGAAGGGGCGGGAAAAACTGTTTTTT
CASSRKGREKLFF
>few|NA|TRBV28|TRBJ2-7
TGTGCCAGCAGTGAAGGACAGATCTACGAGCAGTACTTC
CASSEGQIYEQYF
>NA|NA|TRBV3-1/TRBV3-2|TRBJ1-5
TGTGCCAGCAGCCAAGCTGCGTCCGGAGGGGATCAGCCCCAGCATTTT
CASSQAASGGDQPQHF
>NA|NA|TRBV28|TRBJ1-2
TGTGCCAGCACTGGGGGGGCCGGCTATGGCTACACCTTC
CASTGGAGYGYTF
>NA|TRBD1|TRBV5-4|TRBJ2-1
TGTGCCAGCAGCTTAGACAGGGGGTCCTACAATGAGCAGTTCTTC
CASSLDRGSYNEQFF
>NA|NA|TRBV5-8|TRBJ1-2
TGTGCCAGCAGCTTGGAGGACGGATACTATGGCTACACCTTC
CASSLEDGYYGYTF
>NA|TRBD1|TRBV6-5|TRBJ1-4
TGTGCCAGCAGTTACCCTCCGACAGGGCTTTATGAAAAACTGTTTTTT
CASSYPPTGLYEKLFF
>NA|TRBD1|TRBV6-5|TRBJ2-7
TGTGCCAGCAGTTCAGGGGGCAAGGCGGACGAGCAGTACTTC
CASSSGGKADEQYF
>NA|NA|TRBV24-1|TRBJ2-1
TGTGCCACCAGTGATCTGATGGCGGGGCCCTCCTACAATGAGCAGTTCTTC
CATSDLMAGPSYNEQFF
>NA|NA|TRBV2|TRBJ1-5
TGTGCCAGCGCCCATAAAAGGGACCAGCATTTT
CASAHKRDQHF
>NA|NA|TRBV6-5|TRBJ2-3
TGTGCCAGCAGGACACAGACCCATACGCAGTATTTT
CASRTQTHTQYF
>NA|TRBD2|TRBV4-2|TRBJ2-3
TGTGCCAGCAGCCAGCAGGCTCTAGCGGGGGGCACAGATACGCAGTATTTT
CASSQQALAGGTDTQYF
>once|NA|TRBV6-1|TRBJ2-5
TGTGCCAGCAGTGAAACCCAGAGCCAAGAGACCCAGTACTTC
CASSETQSQETQYF